The clone carrying this T cell receptor beta chain was recorded only once. The antigen is undetermined. The sample belongs to a study of T cell responses to AZD1222 COVID-19 vaccine. General study points: Donor demographics were predominantly white British with a female majority; clonal diversity may be underestimated. Targets within unmutated variant regions were reportedly found for nearly half of spike-specific TCRs.

Produced via immunoSEQ multiplex PCR; TCRdb's table is partial and in-frame only. The table lists over 70,000 clones, about 92% of them singletons. The CDR3 loop spans 14 amino acids. Germline assignment: CDR1 SGDLS and CDR2 YYNGEE. The V end was cut by 6 bases, the J end by 1 base, with 13 bases between. Specimen: peripheral blood, collected 28 days after the second AZD1222 dose. The chain has TRBV9 and TRBJ1-1, with D perhaps TRBD1 (6 bases). The TCR sequence derives from an adult who received the AZD1222 COVID-19 vaccine. CDR3 in DNA: TGTGCCAGCAACAGACCGGACAGGAACACTGAAGCTTTCTTT. Encoded protein: CASNRPDRNTEAFF.